This T cell receptor (beta chain) was retrieved from a study of identical twins. Study-wide results and caveats: In cord blood, abundant beta clonotypes had fewer insertions; memory showed no trend. Conclusions were based on cross-sectional statistical analysis, without following the same donors. Models predicted too little out-of-frame TCR alpha sharing in monozygotic twins.

Details on this clonotype: Its antigen is as yet unknown.

Template switching (which added a universal primer site) was used, and cDNA carried unique molecular identifiers. One entry per CDR3 protein results from TCRdb running MiXCR on the 5' RACE reads. The sample holds under 250,000 distinct CDR3 sequences, 6% to 8.5% seen once. This CDR3 spans 16 amino acids. Trimming cost V 3 bases and J 0 bases; bases outside gene matches: 7. CDR1 SEHNR and CDR2 FQNEAQ come from the germline V gene (reference sequence). In addition, the sample was reused for a study of yellow fever vaccine responses in identical twins.

The clonotype was recovered from a woman younger than 30 in good health. Sequences were obtained from CD8+ T cells sorted from blood. The V gene is TRBV7-9, the J gene TRBJ1-1; 7 nucleotides match TRBD1. The CDR3 loop reads CASSLVQTGMNTEAFF. CDR3 nucleotides: TGTGCCAGCAGCTTGGTGCAGACAGGGATGAACACTGAAGCTTTCTTT.